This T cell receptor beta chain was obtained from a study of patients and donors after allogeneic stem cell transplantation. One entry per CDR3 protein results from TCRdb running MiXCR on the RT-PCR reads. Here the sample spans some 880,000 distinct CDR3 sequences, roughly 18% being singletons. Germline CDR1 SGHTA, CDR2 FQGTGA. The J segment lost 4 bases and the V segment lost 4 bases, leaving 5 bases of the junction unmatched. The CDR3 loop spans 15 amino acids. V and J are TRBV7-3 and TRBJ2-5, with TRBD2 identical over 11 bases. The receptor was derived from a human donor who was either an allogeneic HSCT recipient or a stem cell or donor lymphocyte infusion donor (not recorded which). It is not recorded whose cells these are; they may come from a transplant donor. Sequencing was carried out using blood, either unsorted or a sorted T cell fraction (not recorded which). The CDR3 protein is CASSSTGTSGETQYF. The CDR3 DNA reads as TGTGCCAGCAGCTCCACCGGGACTAGCGGAGAGACCCAGTACTTC.